A selection of T cell receptor beta chains follows, all from one sample in a study of shared T cell receptors in the human thymus. Clones were read by immunoSEQ multiplex PCR, and TCRdb kept only the in-frame ones, dropping some. Of hundreds of thousands of clones listed, 85% to 90% were seen once; the top ten hold around 0.01%. The data were also submitted as part of a second study, on human thymus T cells.

Sequencing input: thymocytes. The receptors derive from a boy less than two years old with a congenital heart defect. CDR3s include the opening cysteine and the closing phenylalanine or tryptophan. The D gene is left open where the match is weak.

>12|TRBV29-1|TRBJ1-2|TRBD1
CSSGQEKYGYTF
>15|TRBV28|TRBJ1-5|TRBD1
CASSLWGTEHQPQHF
>16|TRBV27|TRBJ2-1|-
CASSLEELFLDNEQFF
>17|TRBV7-8|TRBJ2-7|TRBD1
CASSLGGARTGNYEQYF
>14|TRBV6-1|TRBJ1-5|-
CASGAQRYYQPQHF
>11|TRBV20-1|TRBJ2-3|-
CSAGRGDTQYF
>16|TRBV14|TRBJ2-2|-
CASSQDGRANTGELFF
>17|TRBV11-2|TRBJ1-3|TRBD1
CASSPGQGAPLGNTIYF
>15|TRBV28|TRBJ1-3|TRBD1
CASREDRGFGNTIYF
>12|TRBV10-3|TRBJ2-5|-
CASRESGETQYF
>16|TRBV5-4|TRBJ2-3|-
CASSSWAGETTDTQYF
>16|TRBV14|TRBJ2-7|TRBD2
CASSQEGPAGGPGKYF
>12|TRBV29-1|TRBJ2-7|TRBD2
CSVGGSFYEQYF
>19|TRBV28|TRBJ2-7|-
CASSPALGLPTSSSYEQYF
>17|TRBV27|TRBJ1-5|-
CASSPGREGKGNQPQHF
>16|TRBV27|TRBJ2-1|-
CASSLLEPPSANEQFF
>15|TRBV6-5|TRBJ2-1|-
CASSSLNRTDNEQFF
>13|TRBV25-1|TRBJ2-7|-
CASTGGAPYEQYF
>15|TRBV28|TRBJ2-3|TRBD2
CASSLGLAGGDTQYF
>12|TRBV7-9|TRBJ1-1|-
CASSSWGEEAFF
>14|TRBV10-1|TRBJ2-1|-
CANVREISYNEQFF
>15|TRBV6-4|TRBJ2-1|-
CASSSELEAHNEQFF
>18|TRBV4-3|TRBJ2-7|TRBD2
CASSQGLAGVPSSYEQYF
>16|TRBV18|TRBJ1-1|TRBD1
CASSPPQGAVSTEAFF
>15|TRBV2|TRBJ2-7|-
CASRAGRKTENEQYF
>15|TRBV5-3|TRBJ1-2|-
CARSWSRHALYGYTF
>13|TRBV12-5|TRBJ2-7|TRBD1
CASALKGAGEQYF
>14|TRBV4-3|TRBJ2-5|TRBD1
CASSQPGTEETQYF
>17|TRBV19|TRBJ1-5|TRBD1
CASSTGTGGSGDQPQHF
>24|TRBV27|TRBJ2-7|TRBD2
CASSLYGGWEGPSGSPPGPYEQYF
>12|TRBV6-1|TRBJ2-1|-
CASRGGPNEQFF
>17|TRBV30|TRBJ2-3|TRBD2
CAWSPPPTSPRADTQYF
>15|TRBV29-1|TRBJ1-2|-
CSVGGGWQSNYGYTF
>15|TRBV27|TRBJ1-5|-
CASSLCNSCNQPQHF
>15|TRBV27|TRBJ2-1|TRBD2
CASTSFWLAGDEQFF
>15|TRBV7-6|TRBJ1-1|-
CASSLEAGLGTEAFF
>16|TRBV28|TRBJ1-3|-
CASSFHRAKPGNTIYF